A selection of T cell receptor beta chains follows, all from one sample in a study of blood T cells in healthy people across ages. TCRdb itself ran the 5' RACE reads through MiXCR, one entry per CDR3 protein. Of about 1.4 million distinct CDR3 sequences in the sample, approximately 59% were seen once. Sequenced: blood. The receptors were sampled from a man younger than 35 in good health. The CDR3 runs from the conserved cysteine through the conserved F or W. A D gene is named only where the DNA matches it firmly. Expanded clones are given a class, and other clones once, few, many or no size at all.

V gene: TRBV20-1
J gene: TRBJ2-7
D gene: NA
clone size: NA
CDR3 protein: CSARARASYEQYF
CDR3 DNA: TGCAGTGCTAGGGCACGGGCCTCCTACGAGCAGTACTTC

V gene: TRBV28
J gene: TRBJ1-3
D gene: NA
clone size: NA
CDR3 protein: CASSITGFSGNTIYF
CDR3 DNA: TGTGCCAGCAGTATAACAGGTTTCTCTGGAAACACCATATATTTT

V gene: TRBV7-9
J gene: TRBJ2-1
D gene: NA
clone size: NA
CDR3 protein: CVSSAGGLSYNEQFF
CDR3 DNA: TGTGTCAGCAGCGCCGGGGGGCTATCCTACAATGAGCAGTTCTTC

V gene: TRBV30
J gene: TRBJ2-1
D gene: TRBD1
clone size: NA
CDR3 protein: CAYTGGIYNEQFF
CDR3 DNA: TGTGCCTATACAGGGGGTATTTACAATGAGCAGTTCTTC

V gene: TRBV29-1
J gene: TRBJ2-7
D gene: NA
clone size: NA
CDR3 protein: CSVEERGYFREQYF
CDR3 DNA: TGCAGCGTTGAAGAACGCGGGTACTTTCGCGAGCAGTACTTC

V gene: TRBV7-2
J gene: TRBJ2-7
D gene: NA
clone size: NA
CDR3 protein: CASSPSRSSSYEQYF
CDR3 DNA: TGTGCCAGCAGCCCAAGCAGAAGTTCCTCCTACGAGCAGTACTTC

V gene: TRBV27
J gene: TRBJ1-2
D gene: NA
clone size: NA
CDR3 protein: CASSSQGIGYGYTF
CDR3 DNA: TGTGCCAGCAGCTCCCAGGGGATCGGCTATGGCTACACCTTC

V gene: TRBV10-3
J gene: TRBJ2-7
D gene: NA
clone size: NA
CDR3 protein: CAISGKSSYEQYF
CDR3 DNA: TGTGCCATCAGTGGGAAGAGCAGTTACGAGCAGTACTTC

V gene: TRBV29-1
J gene: TRBJ2-7
D gene: TRBD1
clone size: NA
CDR3 protein: CSVLKTGGDEQYF
CDR3 DNA: TGCAGCGTTCTCAAGACAGGGGGCGACGAGCAGTACTTC

V gene: TRBV28
J gene: TRBJ2-3
D gene: TRBD1
clone size: NA
CDR3 protein: CASRTGESTETQYF
CDR3 DNA: TGTGCCAGCAGGACAGGGGAAAGCACAGAGACGCAGTATTTT

V gene: TRBV7-6
J gene: TRBJ2-7
D gene: TRBD2
clone size: NA
CDR3 protein: CASSLGGGANYEQYF
CDR3 DNA: TGTGCCAGCAGCTTAGGGGGAGGGGCGAACTACGAGCAGTACTTC

V gene: TRBV14
J gene: TRBJ2-5
D gene: NA
clone size: NA
CDR3 protein: CASSPLNNEQYF
CDR3 DNA: TGTGCCAGCAGCCCACTTAACAATGAGCAGTACTTC

V gene: TRBV4-1
J gene: TRBJ2-7
D gene: NA
clone size: NA
CDR3 protein: CASRPSETGSEQYF
CDR3 DNA: TGCGCCAGTCGACCTTCCGAGACAGGCTCCGAGCAGTACTTC

V gene: TRBV18
J gene: TRBJ2-5
D gene: NA
clone size: few
CDR3 protein: CASSPAGPAIQTQYF
CDR3 DNA: TGTGCCAGCTCACCTGCGGGACCGGCCATCCAGACCCAGTACTTC

V gene: TRBV7-2
J gene: TRBJ2-7
D gene: NA
clone size: once
CDR3 protein: CASSFGQEFREQYF
CDR3 DNA: TGTGCCAGCAGCTTTGGCCAGGAGTTTCGGGAGCAGTACTTC

V gene: TRBV20-1
J gene: TRBJ2-7
D gene: NA
clone size: NA
CDR3 protein: CSAARERYEQYF
CDR3 DNA: TGCAGTGCCGCGAGGGAGCGCTACGAGCAGTACTTC

V gene: TRBV27
J gene: TRBJ2-7
D gene: TRBD1
clone size: NA
CDR3 protein: CASSWLGQGSYEQYF
CDR3 DNA: TGTGCCAGCAGTTGGTTGGGACAGGGCTCCTACGAGCAGTACTTC

V gene: TRBV7-9
J gene: TRBJ1-5
D gene: NA
clone size: NA
CDR3 protein: CASSPGREYNQPQHF
CDR3 DNA: TGTGCCAGCAGCCCAGGGAGGGAGTACAATCAGCCCCAGCATTTT

V gene: TRBV20-1
J gene: TRBJ2-1
D gene: NA
clone size: NA
CDR3 protein: CSASLWRGDEQFF
CDR3 DNA: TGCAGTGCTAGCCTATGGAGAGGGGATGAGCAGTTCTTC

V gene: TRBV14
J gene: TRBJ2-1
D gene: NA
clone size: once
CDR3 protein: CASSQDALEQFF
CDR3 DNA: TGTGCCAGCAGCCAAGATGCGTTAGAGCAGTTCTTC

V gene: TRBV6-5
J gene: TRBJ1-4
D gene: TRBD1
clone size: NA
CDR3 protein: CASSWRQGWEKLFF
CDR3 DNA: TGTGCCAGCAGTTGGAGACAGGGGTGGGAAAAACTGTTTTTT

V gene: TRBV7-2
J gene: TRBJ2-3
D gene: NA
clone size: few
CDR3 protein: CASSLAGVGSDTQYF
CDR3 DNA: TGTGCCAGCAGCTTAGCCGGGGTGGGCTCAGATACGCAGTATTTT

V gene: TRBV29-1
J gene: TRBJ1-2
D gene: TRBD1
clone size: NA
CDR3 protein: CSVYPDRDGYTF
CDR3 DNA: TGCAGCGTGTACCCGGACAGGGATGGCTACACCTTC

V gene: TRBV7-9
J gene: TRBJ1-1
D gene: NA
clone size: NA
CDR3 protein: CASSLGQGGSNTEAFF
CDR3 DNA: TGTGCCAGCAGCTTAGGGCAGGGAGGGAGTAACACTGAAGCTTTCTTT

V gene: TRBV19
J gene: TRBJ1-4
D gene: NA
clone size: NA
CDR3 protein: CASSFKTDEKLFF
CDR3 DNA: TGTGCCAGTAGTTTCAAGACGGACGAAAAACTGTTTTTT

V gene: TRBV4-1
J gene: TRBJ1-4
D gene: TRBD1
clone size: NA
CDR3 protein: CASSQHSTGEGSNEKLFF
CDR3 DNA: TGCGCCAGCAGCCAACATTCCACAGGGGAAGGAAGTAATGAAAAACTGTTTTTT

V gene: TRBV6-4
J gene: TRBJ2-7
D gene: TRBD2
clone size: few
CDR3 protein: CASSDGTSGGANEQYF
CDR3 DNA: TGTGCCAGCAGTGACGGTACTAGCGGGGGTGCCAATGAGCAGTACTTC

V gene: TRBV10-3
J gene: TRBJ2-7
D gene: NA
clone size: few
CDR3 protein: CAISPGLQYEQYF
CDR3 DNA: TGTGCCATCAGCCCGGGACTTCAATACGAGCAGTACTTC

V gene: TRBV4-3
J gene: TRBJ2-7
D gene: NA
clone size: few
CDR3 protein: CASSSYSSSYEQYF
CDR3 DNA: TGCGCCAGCAGCTCCTACTCGAGCTCCTACGAGCAGTACTTC

V gene: TRBV5-1
J gene: TRBJ2-3
D gene: NA
clone size: NA
CDR3 protein: CASSDSGDTDTQYF
CDR3 DNA: TGCGCCAGCAGTGACTCCGGAGACACAGATACGCAGTATTTT

V gene: TRBV20-1
J gene: TRBJ2-5
D gene: TRBD1
clone size: few
CDR3 protein: CSANSWTGIGETQYF
CDR3 DNA: TGCAGTGCTAATAGTTGGACAGGGATCGGAGAGACCCAGTACTTC

V gene: TRBV6-1
J gene: TRBJ2-5
D gene: NA
clone size: NA
CDR3 protein: CASSPYGRKTQYF
CDR3 DNA: TGTGCCAGCAGTCCCTACGGTCGGAAGACCCAGTACTTC

V gene: TRBV12-3/TRBV12-4
J gene: TRBJ2-5
D gene: TRBD2
clone size: NA
CDR3 protein: CASSHTPSGKETQYF
CDR3 DNA: TGTGCCAGCAGTCACACACCTAGCGGGAAAGAGACCCAGTACTTC

V gene: TRBV3-1
J gene: TRBJ2-3
D gene: NA
clone size: NA
CDR3 protein: CASSHRQSTDTQYF
CDR3 DNA: TGTGCCAGCAGCCACCGACAGAGCACAGATACGCAGTATTTT

V gene: TRBV12-3/TRBV12-4
J gene: TRBJ1-6
D gene: TRBD1
clone size: few
CDR3 protein: CASSRGSRGPYNSPLHF
CDR3 DNA: TGTGCCAGCAGTCGGGGGAGCAGGGGGCCCTATAATTCACCCCTCCACTTT

V gene: TRBV13
J gene: TRBJ2-1
D gene: NA
clone size: NA
CDR3 protein: CASLPRGRYNEQFF
CDR3 DNA: TGTGCCAGCTTGCCCCGGGGCAGATACAATGAGCAGTTCTTC

V gene: TRBV20-1
J gene: TRBJ1-5
D gene: NA
clone size: NA
CDR3 protein: CSARAEGAPKPQHF
CDR3 DNA: TGCAGTGCTAGGGCGGAAGGCGCTCCGAAGCCCCAGCATTTT

V gene: TRBV4-2
J gene: TRBJ2-1
D gene: TRBD2
clone size: few
CDR3 protein: CASSQEATAGAYNEQFF
CDR3 DNA: TGTGCCAGCAGCCAAGAGGCTACAGCGGGGGCGTACAATGAGCAGTTCTTC

V gene: TRBV12-3/TRBV12-4
J gene: TRBJ2-7
D gene: TRBD1
clone size: few
CDR3 protein: CASSDTGGNYEQYF
CDR3 DNA: TGTGCCAGCAGTGACACAGGGGGCAACTACGAGCAGTACTTC

V gene: TRBV29-1
J gene: TRBJ1-1
D gene: NA
clone size: few
CDR3 protein: CSVVGGEYTEAFF
CDR3 DNA: TGCAGCGTTGTAGGGGGGGAATACACTGAAGCTTTCTTT

V gene: TRBV5-6
J gene: TRBJ1-2
D gene: NA
clone size: NA
CDR3 protein: CASSYWGAPVYGYTF
CDR3 DNA: TGTGCCAGCAGCTATTGGGGGGCCCCCGTCTATGGCTACACCTTC

V gene: TRBV29-1
J gene: TRBJ1-1
D gene: NA
clone size: few
CDR3 protein: CSVEDAGERAFF
CDR3 DNA: TGCAGCGTTGAAGATGCGGGGGAGAGGGCTTTCTTT